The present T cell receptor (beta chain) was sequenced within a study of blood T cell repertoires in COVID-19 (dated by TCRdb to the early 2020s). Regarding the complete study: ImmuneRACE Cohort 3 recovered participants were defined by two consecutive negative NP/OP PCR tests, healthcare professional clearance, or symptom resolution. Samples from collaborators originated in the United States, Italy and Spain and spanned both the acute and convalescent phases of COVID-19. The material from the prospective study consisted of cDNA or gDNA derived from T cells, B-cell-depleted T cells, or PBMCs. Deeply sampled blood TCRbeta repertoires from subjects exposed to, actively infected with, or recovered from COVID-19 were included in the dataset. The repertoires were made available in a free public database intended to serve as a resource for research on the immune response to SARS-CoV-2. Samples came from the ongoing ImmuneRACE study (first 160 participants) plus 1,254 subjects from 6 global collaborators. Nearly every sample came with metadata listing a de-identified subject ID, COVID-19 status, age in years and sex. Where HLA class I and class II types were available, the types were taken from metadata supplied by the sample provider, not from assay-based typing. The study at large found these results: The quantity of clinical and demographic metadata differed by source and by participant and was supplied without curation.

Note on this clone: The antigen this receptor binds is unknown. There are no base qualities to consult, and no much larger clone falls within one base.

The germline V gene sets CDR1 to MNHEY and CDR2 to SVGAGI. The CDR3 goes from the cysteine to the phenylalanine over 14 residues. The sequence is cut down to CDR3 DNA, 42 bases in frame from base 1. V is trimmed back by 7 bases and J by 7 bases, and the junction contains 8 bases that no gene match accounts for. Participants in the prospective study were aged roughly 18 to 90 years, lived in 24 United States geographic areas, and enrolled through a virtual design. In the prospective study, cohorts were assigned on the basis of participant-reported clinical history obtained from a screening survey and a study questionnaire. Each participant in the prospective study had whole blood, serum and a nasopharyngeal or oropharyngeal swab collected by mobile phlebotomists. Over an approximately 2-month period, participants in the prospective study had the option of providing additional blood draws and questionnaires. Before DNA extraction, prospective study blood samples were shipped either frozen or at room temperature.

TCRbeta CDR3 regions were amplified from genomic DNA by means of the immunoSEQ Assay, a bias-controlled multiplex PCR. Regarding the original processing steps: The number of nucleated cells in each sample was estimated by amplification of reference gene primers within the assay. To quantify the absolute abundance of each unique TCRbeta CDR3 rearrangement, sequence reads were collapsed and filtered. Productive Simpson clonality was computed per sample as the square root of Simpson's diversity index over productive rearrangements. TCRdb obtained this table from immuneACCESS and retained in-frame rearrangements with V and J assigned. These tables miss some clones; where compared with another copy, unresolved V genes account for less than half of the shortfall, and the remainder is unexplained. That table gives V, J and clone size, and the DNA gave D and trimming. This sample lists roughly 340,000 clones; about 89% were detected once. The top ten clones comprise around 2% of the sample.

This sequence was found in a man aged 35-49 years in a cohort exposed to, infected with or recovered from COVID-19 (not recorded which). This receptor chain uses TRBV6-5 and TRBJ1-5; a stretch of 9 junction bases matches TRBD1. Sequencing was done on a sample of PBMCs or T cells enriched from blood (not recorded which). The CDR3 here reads CASIRTGAGQPQHF. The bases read TGTGCCAGCATCCGGACAGGGGCGGGACAGCCCCAGCATTTT.